The sequence of this T cell receptor (beta chain) was determined in a study of blood T cell repertoires in COVID-19. Overall study: Specimens from acute and convalescent COVID-19 originated in the United States, Italy and Spain. PBMCs, B-cell-depleted T cells, or T cells were the source of the cDNA or gDNA that made up the material.

Per the study methods: Amplification from reference gene primers served as the basis for estimated nucleated cell counts. The assay was immunoSEQ multiplex PCR, and TCRdb's table has in-frame clones only and misses some. That table supplies the V and J calls and clone size; D and trimming were determined from the DNA. The table shows some 160,000 clones, with 83% occurring only once. Sequenced sample: peripheral blood. This receptor was taken from a woman of 80 years or more with acute or convalescent COVID-19.

CDR3: CASSQPGQGAEEQYF. The CDR3 nucleotides are TGTGCCAGCAGCCAACCCGGACAGGGGGCGGAAGAGCAGTACTTC. The chain is built from TRBV3-1 (or the pseudogene TRBV3-2) and TRBJ2-7, with 11 bases aligning to TRBD1. The CDR3 consists of 15 residues. V shed 2 bases, J shed 7 bases, and the junction held 7 bases outside the gene matches. Germline values: CDR1 LGHDT, CDR2 YNNKEL (reference sequence).